The entry below gives a single TCR beta chain sequence along with its context. The antigen is not known. The sample comes from a study of cytomegalovirus exposure and HLA in healthy donors. Broader study findings: Analysis was carried out at a later point, and it linked a missense DCLRE1C variant to TCR beta V- and J-gene trimming. A later analysis found common viral pathogens apparently linked to several of the most significant clusters.

PCR employed 60 Vbeta and 13 Jbeta primers. Measured with immunoSEQ multiplex PCR; TCRdb has only the in-frame clones, and not every one. The sample has 180,000 or so clones; the top ten hold 0.7% to 0.8%. This CDR3 region has 13 residues. Germline CDR1 and CDR2: SGHDT and YYEEEE. V gave up 4 bases and J gave up 5 bases, with 9 bases separating them. Sequenced material: PBMCs. The gene calls are TRBV5-6 and TRBJ1-4; D call uncertain. The sequence was collected from a boy younger than 18 in good health and CMV-seronegative. The CDR3 loop is CASSNLLNEKLFF. The DNA for the CDR3 is TGTGCCAGCAGCAACCTGCTAAATGAAAAACTGTTTTTT.